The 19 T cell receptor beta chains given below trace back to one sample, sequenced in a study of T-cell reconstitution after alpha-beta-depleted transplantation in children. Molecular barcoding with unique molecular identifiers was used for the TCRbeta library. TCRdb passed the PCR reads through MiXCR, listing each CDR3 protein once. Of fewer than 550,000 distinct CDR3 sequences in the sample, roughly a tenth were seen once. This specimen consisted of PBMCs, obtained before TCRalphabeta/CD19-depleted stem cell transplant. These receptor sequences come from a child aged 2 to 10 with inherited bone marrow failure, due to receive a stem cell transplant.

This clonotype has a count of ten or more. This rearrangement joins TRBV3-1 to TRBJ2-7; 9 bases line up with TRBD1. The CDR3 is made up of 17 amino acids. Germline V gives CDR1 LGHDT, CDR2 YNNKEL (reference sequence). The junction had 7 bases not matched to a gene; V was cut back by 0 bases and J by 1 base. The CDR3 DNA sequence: TGTGCCAGCAGCCAAGATAAACAAGGGACAGGGTCCTACGAGCAGTACTTC. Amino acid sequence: CASSQDKQGTGSYEQYF.

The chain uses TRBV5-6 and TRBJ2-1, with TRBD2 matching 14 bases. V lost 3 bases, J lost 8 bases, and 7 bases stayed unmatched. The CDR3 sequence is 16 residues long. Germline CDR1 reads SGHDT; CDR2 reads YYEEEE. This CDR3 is CASSSTGTSGSDEQFF. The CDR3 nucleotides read TGTGCCAGCAGCTCGACCGGGACTAGCGGGAGTGATGAGCAGTTCTTC. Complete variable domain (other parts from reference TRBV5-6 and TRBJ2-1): DAGVTQSPTHLIKTRGQQVTLRCSPKSGHDTVSWYQQALGQGPQFIFQYYEEEERQRGNFPDRFSGHQFPNYSSELNVNALLLGDSALYLCASSSTGTSGSDEQFFGPGTRLTVL.

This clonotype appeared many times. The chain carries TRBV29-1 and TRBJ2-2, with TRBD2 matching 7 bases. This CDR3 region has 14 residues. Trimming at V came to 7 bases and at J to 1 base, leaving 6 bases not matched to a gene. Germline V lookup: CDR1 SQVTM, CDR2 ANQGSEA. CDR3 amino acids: CSAAGGRNTGELFF. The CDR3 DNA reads TGCAGCGCCGCGGGCGGGAGGAACACCGGGGAGCTGTTTTTT.

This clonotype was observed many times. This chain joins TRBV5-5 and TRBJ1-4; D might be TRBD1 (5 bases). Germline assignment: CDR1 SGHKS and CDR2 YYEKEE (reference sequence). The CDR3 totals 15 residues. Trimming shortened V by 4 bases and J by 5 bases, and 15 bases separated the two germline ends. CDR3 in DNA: TGTGCCAGCAGCGGCGCGGGACGACCAAATGAAAAACTGTTTTTT. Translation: CASSGAGRPNEKLFF.

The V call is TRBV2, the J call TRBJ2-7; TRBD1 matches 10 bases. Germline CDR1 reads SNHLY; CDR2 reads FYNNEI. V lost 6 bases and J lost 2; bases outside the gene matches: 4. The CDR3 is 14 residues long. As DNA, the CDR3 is TGTGCCAGCAGGAGGGACAGGGGACCCTACGAGCAGTACTTC. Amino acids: CASRRDRGPYEQYF.

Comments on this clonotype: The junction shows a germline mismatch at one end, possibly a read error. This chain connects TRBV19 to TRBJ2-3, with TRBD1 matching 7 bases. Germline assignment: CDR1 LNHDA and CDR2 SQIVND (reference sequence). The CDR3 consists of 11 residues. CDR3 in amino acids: CASSYRGKQDF. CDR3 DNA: TGTGCCAGTAGTTACAGGGGAAAGCAGGATTTT.

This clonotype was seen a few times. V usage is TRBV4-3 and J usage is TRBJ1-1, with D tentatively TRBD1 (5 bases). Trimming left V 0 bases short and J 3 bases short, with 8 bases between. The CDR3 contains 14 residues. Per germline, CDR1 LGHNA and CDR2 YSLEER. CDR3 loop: CASSQEEGHTEAFF. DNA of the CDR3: TGCGCCAGCAGCCAAGAGGAGGGACACACTGAAGCTTTCTTT.

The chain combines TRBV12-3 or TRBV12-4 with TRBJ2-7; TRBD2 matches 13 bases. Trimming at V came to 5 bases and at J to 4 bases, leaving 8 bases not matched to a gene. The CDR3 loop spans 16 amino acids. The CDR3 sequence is CASSVFGTSGTYEQYF. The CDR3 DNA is TGTGCCAGCAGTGTCTTCGGGACTAGCGGGACTTACGAGCAGTACTTC.

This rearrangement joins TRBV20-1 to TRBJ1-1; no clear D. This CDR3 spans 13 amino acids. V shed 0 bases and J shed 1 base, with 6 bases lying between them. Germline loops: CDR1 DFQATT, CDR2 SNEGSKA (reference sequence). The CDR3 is CSARDIPNTEAFF. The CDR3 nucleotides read TGCAGTGCTAGAGACATTCCGAACACTGAAGCTTTCTTT.

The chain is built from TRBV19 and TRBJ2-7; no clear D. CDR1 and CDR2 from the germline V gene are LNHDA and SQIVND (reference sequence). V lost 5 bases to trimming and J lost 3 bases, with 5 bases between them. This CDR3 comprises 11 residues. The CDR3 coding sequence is TGTGCCAGTAGTGGAATCTACGAGCAGTACTTC. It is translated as CASSGIYEQYF.

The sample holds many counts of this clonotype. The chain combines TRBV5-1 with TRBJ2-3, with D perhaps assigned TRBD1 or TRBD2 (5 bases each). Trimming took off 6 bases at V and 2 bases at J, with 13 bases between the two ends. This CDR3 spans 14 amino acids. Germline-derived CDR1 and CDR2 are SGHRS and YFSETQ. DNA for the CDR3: TGCGCCAGCAACCGGGGCCCCCCCACAGATACGCAGTATTTT. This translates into CASNRGPPTDTQYF.

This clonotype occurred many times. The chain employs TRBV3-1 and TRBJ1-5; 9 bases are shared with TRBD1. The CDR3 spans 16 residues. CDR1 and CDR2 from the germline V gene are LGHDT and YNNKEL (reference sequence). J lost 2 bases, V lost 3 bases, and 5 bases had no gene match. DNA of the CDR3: TGTGCCAGCAGCCAGGGACAGGGTCCGGGCAATCAGCCCCAGCATTTT. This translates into CASSQGQGPGNQPQHF.

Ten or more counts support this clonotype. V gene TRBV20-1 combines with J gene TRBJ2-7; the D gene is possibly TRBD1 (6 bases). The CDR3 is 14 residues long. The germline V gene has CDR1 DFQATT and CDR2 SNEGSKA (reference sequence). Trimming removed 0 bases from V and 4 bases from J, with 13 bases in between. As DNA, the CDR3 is TGCAGTGCTAGAGATAACAGGGTGGGGTACGAGCAGTACTTC. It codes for CSARDNRVGYEQYF.

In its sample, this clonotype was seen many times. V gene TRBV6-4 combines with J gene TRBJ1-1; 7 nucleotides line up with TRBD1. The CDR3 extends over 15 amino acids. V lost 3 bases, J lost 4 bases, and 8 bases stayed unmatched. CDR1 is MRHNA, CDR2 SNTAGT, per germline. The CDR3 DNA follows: TGTGCCAGCAGTGAGGCAGGGGGAGGCGGCACTGAAGCTTTCTTT. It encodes CASSEAGGGGTEAFF.

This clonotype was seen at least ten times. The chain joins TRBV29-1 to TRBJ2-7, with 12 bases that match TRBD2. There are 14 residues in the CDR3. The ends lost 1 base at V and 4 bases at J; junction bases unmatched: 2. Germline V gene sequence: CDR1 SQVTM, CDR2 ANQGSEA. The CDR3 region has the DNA TGCAGCGTTGAAGGACTAGCGGGAGCTTACGAGCAGTACTTC. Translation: CSVEGLAGAYEQYF.

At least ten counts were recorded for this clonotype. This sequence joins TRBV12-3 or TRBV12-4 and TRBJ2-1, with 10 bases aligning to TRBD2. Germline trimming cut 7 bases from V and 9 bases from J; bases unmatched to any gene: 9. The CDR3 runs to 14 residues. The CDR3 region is CASTVSGRKSEQFF. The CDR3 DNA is TGTGCCAGCACCGTTAGCGGGAGGAAAAGTGAGCAGTTCTTC.

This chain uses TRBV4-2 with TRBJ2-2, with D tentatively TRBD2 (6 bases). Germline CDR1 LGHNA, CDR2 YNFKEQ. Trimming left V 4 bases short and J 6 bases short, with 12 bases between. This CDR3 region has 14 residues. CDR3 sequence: CASSRDFLAGELFF. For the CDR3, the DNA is TGTGCCAGCAGCCGGGACTTTCTGGCCGGGGAGCTGTTTTTT.

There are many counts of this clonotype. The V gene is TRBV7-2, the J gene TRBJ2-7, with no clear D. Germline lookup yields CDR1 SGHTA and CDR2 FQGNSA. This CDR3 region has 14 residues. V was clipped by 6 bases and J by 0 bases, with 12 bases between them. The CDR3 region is CASSRRRHSYEQYF. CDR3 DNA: TGTGCCAGCAGTCGGAGACGGCACTCCTACGAGCAGTACTTC. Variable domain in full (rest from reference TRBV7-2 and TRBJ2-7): GAGVSQSPSNKVTEKGKDVELRCDPISGHTALYWYRQSLGQGLEFLIYFQGNSAPDKSGLPSDRFSAERTGGSVSTLTIQRTQQEDSAVYLCASSRRRHSYEQYFGPGTRLTVT.

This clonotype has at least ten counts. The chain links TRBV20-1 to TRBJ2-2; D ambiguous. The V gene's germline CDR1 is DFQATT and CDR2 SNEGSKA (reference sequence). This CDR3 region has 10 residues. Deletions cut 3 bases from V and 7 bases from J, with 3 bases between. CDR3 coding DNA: TGCAGTGCTAGCCACGGGGAGCTGTTTTTT. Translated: CSASHGELFF.